This T cell receptor (beta chain) was documented in a study of CD4 and CD8 cells across lung adenocarcinoma regions. Samples came from patients with localized non-small cell lung adenocarcinoma. TCRdb analysed the PCR reads with MiXCR anew, one entry per CDR3 protein. The sample holds 23,000 or so distinct CDR3 sequences; more than 40% are singletons and the top ten take under 50%. Germline trimming cut 1 base from V and 10 bases from J; bases unmatched to any gene: 8. The CDR3 runs to 16 residues. CDR1 MNHEY and CDR2 SVGAGI come from the germline V gene. The receptor was derived from a male donor with lung adenocarcinoma. The CD4 and CD8 labels of this study may be unreliable. V is TRBV6-5 and J is TRBJ2-1, with TRBD2 matching over 12 bases. The specimen was CD8+ T cells from the center of a lung tumor. CDR3 nucleotides: TGTGCCAGCAGTTACTGGGGACTAGCGGGCTCCGAGGAGCAGTTCTTC. It translates to CASSYWGLAGSEEQFF.